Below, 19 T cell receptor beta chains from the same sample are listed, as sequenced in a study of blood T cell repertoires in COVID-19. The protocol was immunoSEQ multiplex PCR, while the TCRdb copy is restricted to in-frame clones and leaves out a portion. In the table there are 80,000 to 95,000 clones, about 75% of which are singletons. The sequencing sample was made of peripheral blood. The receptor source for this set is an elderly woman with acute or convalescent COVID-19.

This CDR3 is CASSESWVAGGSYNEQFF. In DNA form, the CDR3 reads TGTGCCAGCAGTGAATCATGGGTAGCGGGAGGTTCCTACAATGAGCAGTTCTTC. The chain uses TRBV25-1 and TRBJ2-1; 10 positions match TRBD2. This CDR3 region has 18 residues. The germline V gene encodes CDR1 MGHDK and CDR2 SYGVNS. V was pared by 1 base and J by 1 base, with 7 bases of the junction left unmatched.

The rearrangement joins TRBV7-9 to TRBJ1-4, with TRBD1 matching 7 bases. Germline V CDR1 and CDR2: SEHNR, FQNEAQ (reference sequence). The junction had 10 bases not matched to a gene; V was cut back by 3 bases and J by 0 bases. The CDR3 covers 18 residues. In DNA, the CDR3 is TGTGCCAGCAGCTTGGGACAGCCGCAAACCACAACTAATGAAAAACTGTTTTTT. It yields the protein CASSLGQPQTTTNEKLFF.

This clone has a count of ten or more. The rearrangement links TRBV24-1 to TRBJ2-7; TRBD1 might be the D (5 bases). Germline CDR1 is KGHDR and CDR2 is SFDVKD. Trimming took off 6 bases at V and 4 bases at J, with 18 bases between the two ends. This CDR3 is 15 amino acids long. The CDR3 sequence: CATSTARAFGYEQYF. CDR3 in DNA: TGTGCCACCAGTACGGCCAGGGCCTTTGGATACGAGCAGTACTTC.

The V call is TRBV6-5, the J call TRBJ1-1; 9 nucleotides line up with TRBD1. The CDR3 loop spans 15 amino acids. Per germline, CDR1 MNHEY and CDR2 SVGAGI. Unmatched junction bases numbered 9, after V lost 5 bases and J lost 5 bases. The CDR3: CASSKTGGRGTEAFF. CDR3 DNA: TGTGCCAGCAGTAAGACAGGGGGGAGGGGAACTGAAGCTTTCTTT.

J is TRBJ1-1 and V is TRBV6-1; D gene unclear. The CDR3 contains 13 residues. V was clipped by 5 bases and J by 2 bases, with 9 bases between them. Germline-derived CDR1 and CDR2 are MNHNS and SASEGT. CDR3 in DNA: TGTGCCAGCAGTTCCCAGGCCAACACTGAAGCTTTCTTT. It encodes CASSSQANTEAFF.

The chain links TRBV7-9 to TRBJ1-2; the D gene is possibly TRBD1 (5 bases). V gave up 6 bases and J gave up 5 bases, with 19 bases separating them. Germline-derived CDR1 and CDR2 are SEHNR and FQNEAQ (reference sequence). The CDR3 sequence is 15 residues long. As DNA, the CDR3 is TGTGCCAGCAGGAAGGGAGGGACGGAGCCTTATGGCTACACCTTC. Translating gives CASRKGGTEPYGYTF.

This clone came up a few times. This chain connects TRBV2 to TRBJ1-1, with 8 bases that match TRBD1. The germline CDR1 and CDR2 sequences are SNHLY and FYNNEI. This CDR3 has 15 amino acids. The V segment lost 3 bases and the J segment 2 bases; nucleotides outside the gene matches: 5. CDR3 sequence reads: CASSDLGQGNTEAFF. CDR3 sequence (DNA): TGTGCCAGCAGTGACCTCGGACAGGGAAACACTGAAGCTTTCTTT.

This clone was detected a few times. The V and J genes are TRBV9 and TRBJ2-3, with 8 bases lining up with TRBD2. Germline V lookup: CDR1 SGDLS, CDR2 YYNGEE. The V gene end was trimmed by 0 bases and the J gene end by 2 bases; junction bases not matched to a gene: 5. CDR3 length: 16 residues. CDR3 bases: TGTGCCAGCAGCGTAGCCGGGGGGGCCAACACAGATACGCAGTATTTT. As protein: CASSVAGGANTDTQYF.

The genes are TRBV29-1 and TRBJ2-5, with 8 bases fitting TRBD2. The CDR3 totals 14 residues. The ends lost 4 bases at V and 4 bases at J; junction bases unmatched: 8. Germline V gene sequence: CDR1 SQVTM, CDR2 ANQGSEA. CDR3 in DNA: TGCAGCGTTGCACTGACGGGAGGGTCAGAGACCCAGTACTTC. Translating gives CSVALTGGSETQYF. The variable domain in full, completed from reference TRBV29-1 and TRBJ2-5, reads SAVISQKPSRDICQRGTSLTIQCQVDSQVTMMFWYRQQPGQSLTLIATANQGSEATYESGFVIDKFPISRPNLTFSTLTVSNMSPEDSSIYLCSVALTGGSETQYFGPGTRLLVL.

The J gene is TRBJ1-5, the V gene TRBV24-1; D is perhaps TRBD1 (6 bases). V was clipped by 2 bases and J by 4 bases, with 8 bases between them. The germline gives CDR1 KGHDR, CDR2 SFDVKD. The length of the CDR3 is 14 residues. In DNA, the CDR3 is TGTGCCACCAGTGATTCCAGGGGAAATCAGCCCCAGCATTTT. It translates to CATSDSRGNQPQHF.

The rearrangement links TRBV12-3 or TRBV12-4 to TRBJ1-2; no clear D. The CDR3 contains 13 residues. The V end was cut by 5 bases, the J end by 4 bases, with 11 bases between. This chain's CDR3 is CASSLRRVYGYTF. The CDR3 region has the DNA TGTGCCAGCAGTCTGAGACGGGTCTATGGCTACACCTTC.

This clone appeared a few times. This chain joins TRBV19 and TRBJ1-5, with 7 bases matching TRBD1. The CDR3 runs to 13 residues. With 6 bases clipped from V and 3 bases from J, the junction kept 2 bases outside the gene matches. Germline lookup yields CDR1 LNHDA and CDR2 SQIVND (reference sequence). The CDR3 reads CASRTGLNQPQHF. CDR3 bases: TGTGCCAGTAGGACAGGGCTCAATCAGCCCCAGCATTTT.

The CDR3 DNA reads TGTGCCAGCAGCCAAGCCGGGACAAGATTTAACTATGGCTACACCTTC. Translated: CASSQAGTRFNYGYTF. The chain recombines TRBV4-2 with TRBJ1-2, with D tentatively TRBD1 (6 bases). Per germline, CDR1 LGHNA and CDR2 YNFKEQ. The CDR3 is 16 amino acids. The ends were cut back, 1 base at V and 1 base at J, with 13 bases in the middle.

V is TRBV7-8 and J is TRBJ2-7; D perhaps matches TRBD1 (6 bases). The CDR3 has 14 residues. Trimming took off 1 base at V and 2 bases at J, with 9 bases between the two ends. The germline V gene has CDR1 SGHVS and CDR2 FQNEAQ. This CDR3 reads CASSLGQVTYEQYF. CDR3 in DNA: TGTGCCAGCAGCTTAGGACAGGTTACCTACGAGCAGTACTTC. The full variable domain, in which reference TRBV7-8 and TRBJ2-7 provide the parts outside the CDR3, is GAGVSQSPRYKVAKRGQDVALRCDPISGHVSLFWYQQALGQGPEFLTYFQNEAQLDKSGLPSDRFFAERPEGSVSTLKIQRTQQEDSAVYLCASSLGQVTYEQYFGPGTRLTVT.

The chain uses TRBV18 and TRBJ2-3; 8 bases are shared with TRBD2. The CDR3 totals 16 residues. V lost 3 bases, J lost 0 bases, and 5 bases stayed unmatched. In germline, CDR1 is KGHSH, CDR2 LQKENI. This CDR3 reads CASSPPGLGSTDTQYF. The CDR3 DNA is TGTGCCAGCTCACCCCCGGGACTAGGTAGCACAGATACGCAGTATTTT.

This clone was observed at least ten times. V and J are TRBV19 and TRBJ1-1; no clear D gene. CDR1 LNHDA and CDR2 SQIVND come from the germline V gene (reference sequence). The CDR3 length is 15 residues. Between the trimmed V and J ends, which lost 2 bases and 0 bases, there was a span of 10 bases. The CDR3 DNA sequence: TGTGCCAGTAGTATAAGGAGGGCCCTGAACACTGAAGCTTTCTTT. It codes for CASSIRRALNTEAFF.

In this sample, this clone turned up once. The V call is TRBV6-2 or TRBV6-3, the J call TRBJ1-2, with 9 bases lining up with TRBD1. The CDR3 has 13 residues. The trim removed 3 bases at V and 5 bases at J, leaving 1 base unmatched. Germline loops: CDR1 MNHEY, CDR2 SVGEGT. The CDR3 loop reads CASSYDRGYGYTF. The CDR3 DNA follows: TGTGCCAGCAGTTATGACAGGGGGTATGGCTACACCTTC.

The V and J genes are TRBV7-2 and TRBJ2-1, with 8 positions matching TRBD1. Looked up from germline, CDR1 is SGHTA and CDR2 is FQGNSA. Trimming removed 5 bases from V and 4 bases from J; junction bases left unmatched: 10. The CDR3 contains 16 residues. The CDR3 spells CASSPGQGRFYNEQFF. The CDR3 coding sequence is TGTGCCAGCAGCCCCGGACAGGGAAGGTTTTACAATGAGCAGTTCTTC.

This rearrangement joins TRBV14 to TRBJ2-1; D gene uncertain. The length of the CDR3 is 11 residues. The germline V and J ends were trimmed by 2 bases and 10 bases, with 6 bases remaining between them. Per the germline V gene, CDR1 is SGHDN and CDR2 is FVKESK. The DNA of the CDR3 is TGTGCCAGCAGCCAATGGCAGGAGCAGTTCTTC. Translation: CASSQWQEQFF.